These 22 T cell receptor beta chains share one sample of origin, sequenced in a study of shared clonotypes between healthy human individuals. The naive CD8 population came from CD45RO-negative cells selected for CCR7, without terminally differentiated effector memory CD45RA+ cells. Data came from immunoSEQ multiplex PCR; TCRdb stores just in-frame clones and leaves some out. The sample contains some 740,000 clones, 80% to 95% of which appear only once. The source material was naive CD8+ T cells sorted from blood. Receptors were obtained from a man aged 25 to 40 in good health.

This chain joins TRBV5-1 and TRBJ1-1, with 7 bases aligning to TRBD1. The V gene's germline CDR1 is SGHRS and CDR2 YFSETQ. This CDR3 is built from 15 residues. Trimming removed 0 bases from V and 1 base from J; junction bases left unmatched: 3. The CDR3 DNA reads TGCGCCAGCAGCTTGGCCGGACAGGCGAACACTGAAGCTTTCTTT. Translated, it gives CASSLAGQANTEAFF.

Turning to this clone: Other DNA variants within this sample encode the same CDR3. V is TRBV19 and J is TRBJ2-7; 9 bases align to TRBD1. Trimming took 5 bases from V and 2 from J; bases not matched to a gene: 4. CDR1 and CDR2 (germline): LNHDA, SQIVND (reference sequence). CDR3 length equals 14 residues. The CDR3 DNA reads TGTGCCAGTAGTCCCGGGACAGGGCCCTACGAGCAGTACTTC. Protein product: CASSPGTGPYEQYF. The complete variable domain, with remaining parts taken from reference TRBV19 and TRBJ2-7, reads DGGITQSPKYLFRKEGQNVTLSCEQNLNHDAMYWYRQDPGQGLRLIYYSQIVNDFQKGDIAEGYSVSREKKESFPLTVTSAQKNPTAFYLCASSPGTGPYEQYFGPGTRLTVT.

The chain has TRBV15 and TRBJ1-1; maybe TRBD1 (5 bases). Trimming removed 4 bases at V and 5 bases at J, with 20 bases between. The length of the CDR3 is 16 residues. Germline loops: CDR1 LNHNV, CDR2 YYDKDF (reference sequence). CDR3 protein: CATSTDPLGLGTEAFF. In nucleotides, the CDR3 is TGTGCCACCAGCACCGACCCGTTGGGGCTGGGGACTGAAGCTTTCTTT.

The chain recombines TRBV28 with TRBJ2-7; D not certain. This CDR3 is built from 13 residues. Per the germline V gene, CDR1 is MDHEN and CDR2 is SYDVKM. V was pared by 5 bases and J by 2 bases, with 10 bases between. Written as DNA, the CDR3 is TGTGCCAGCAGTACGACATGGCCCTACGAGCAGTACTTC. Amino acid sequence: CASSTTWPYEQYF.

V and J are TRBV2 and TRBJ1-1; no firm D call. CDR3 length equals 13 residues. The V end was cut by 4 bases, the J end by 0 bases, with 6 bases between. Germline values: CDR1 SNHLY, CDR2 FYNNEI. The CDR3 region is CASSGLMNTEAFF. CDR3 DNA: TGTGCCAGCAGTGGACTCATGAACACTGAAGCTTTCTTT.

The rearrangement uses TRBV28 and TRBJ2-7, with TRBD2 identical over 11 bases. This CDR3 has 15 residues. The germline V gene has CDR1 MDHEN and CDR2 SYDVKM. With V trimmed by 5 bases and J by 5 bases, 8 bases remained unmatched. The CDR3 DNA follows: TGTGCCAGCAGTCATTCAACTAGCGGGAGTGACGAGCAGTACTTC. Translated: CASSHSTSGSDEQYF.

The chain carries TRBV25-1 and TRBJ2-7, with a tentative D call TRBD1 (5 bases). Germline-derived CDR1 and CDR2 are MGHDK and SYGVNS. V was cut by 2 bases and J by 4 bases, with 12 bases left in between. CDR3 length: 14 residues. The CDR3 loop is CASSEGRVFYEQYF. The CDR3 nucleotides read TGTGCCAGCAGTGAAGGCAGGGTTTTTTACGAGCAGTACTTC.

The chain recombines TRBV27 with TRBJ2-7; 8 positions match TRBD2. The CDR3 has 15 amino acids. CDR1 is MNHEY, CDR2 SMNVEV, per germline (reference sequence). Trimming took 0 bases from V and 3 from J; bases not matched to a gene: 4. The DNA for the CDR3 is TGTGCCAGCAGTTTATCGCCCAGCGGGAGCTACGAGCAGTACTTC. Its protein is CASSLSPSGSYEQYF.

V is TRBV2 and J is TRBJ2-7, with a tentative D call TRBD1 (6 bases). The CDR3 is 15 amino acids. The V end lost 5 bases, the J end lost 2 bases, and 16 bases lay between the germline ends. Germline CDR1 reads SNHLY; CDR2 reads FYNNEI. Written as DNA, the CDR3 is TGTGCCAGCAGTCACCTTCCAGGGGACGCCTACGAGCAGTACTTC. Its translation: CASSHLPGDAYEQYF.

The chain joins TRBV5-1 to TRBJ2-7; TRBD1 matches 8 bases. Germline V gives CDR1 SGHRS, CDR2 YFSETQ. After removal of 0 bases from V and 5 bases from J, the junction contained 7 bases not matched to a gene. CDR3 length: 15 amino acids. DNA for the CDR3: TGCGCCAGCAGCTTGGAGGCAGGGGGCCTCGACGAGCAGTACTTC. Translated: CASSLEAGGLDEQYF.

The chain's CDR3 is CASSTFVGQETQYF. CDR3 nucleotide sequence: TGTGCCAGCAGTACCTTCGTGGGCCAAGAGACCCAGTACTTC. V is TRBV28 and J is TRBJ2-5; D remains ambiguous. The V end lost 5 bases, the J end lost 1 base, and 11 bases lay between the germline ends. The length of the CDR3 is 14 residues. In germline, CDR1 is MDHEN, CDR2 SYDVKM.

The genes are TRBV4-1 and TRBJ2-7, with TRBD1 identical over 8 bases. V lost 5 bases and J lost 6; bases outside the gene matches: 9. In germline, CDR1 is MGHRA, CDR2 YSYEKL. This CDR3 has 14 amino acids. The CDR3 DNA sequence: TGCGCCAGCAGCTACCCCGGACAGGGTCGCGAGCAGTACTTC. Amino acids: CASSYPGQGREQYF.

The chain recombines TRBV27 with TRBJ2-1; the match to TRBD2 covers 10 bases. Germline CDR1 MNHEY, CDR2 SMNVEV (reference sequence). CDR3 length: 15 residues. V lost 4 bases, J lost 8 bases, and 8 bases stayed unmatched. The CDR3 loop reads CASSWGSSGSYEQFF. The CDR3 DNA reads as TGTGCCAGCAGTTGGGGGTCTAGCGGGAGCTATGAGCAGTTCTTC.

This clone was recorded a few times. CDR3 nucleotides: TGTGCCAGCACCTCGGGACAAGCATACAATGAGCAGTTCTTC. Translation gives CASTSGQAYNEQFF. This chain links TRBV7-9 with TRBJ2-1; a weak D match, TRBD1 (6 bases). The CDR3 runs 14 residues. V shed 7 bases and J shed 4 bases, with 14 bases lying between them. Germline V CDR1 and CDR2: SEHNR, FQNEAQ (reference sequence).

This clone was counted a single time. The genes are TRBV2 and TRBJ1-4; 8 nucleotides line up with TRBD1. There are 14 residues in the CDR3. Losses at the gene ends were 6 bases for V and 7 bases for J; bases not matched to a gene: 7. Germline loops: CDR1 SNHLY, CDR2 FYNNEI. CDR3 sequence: CASRGTGASEKLFF. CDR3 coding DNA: TGTGCCAGCAGGGGGACAGGCGCGAGTGAAAAACTGTTTTTT.

CDR3 sequence reads: CASSLAPGLAGSYEQYF. In nucleotides, the CDR3 is TGTGCCAGCAGCTTAGCGCCGGGACTAGCGGGTAGCTACGAGCAGTACTTC. The rearrangement links TRBV11-2 to TRBJ2-7; 12 bases fit TRBD2. CDR3 size: 17 residues. Germline V gene lookup returns CDR1 SGHAT and CDR2 FQNNGV. Trimming at V came to 1 base and at J to 3 bases, leaving 7 bases not matched to a gene.

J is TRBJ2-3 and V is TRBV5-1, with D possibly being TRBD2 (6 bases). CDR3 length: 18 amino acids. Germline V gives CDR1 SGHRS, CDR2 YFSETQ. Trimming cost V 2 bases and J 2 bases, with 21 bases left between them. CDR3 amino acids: CASSLRGNRDSFTDTQYF. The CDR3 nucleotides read TGCGCCAGCAGCTTACGAGGGAACCGGGACTCATTCACAGATACGCAGTATTTT. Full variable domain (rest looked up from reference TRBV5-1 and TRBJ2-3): KAGVTQTPRYLIKTRGQQVTLSCSPISGHRSVSWYQQTPGQGLQFLFEYFSETQRNKGNFPGRFSGRQFSNSRSEMNVSTLELGDSALYLCASSLRGNRDSFTDTQYFGPGTRLTVL.

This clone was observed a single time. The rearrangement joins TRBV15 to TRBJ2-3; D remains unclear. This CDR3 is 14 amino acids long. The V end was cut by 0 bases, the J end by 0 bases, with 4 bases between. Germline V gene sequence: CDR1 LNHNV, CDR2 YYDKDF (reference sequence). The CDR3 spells CATSRDGSTDTQYF. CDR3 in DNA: TGTGCCACCAGCAGAGATGGTAGCACAGATACGCAGTATTTT.

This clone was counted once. CDR3 region: CASSLERLYEQYF. The CDR3 DNA follows: TGTGCCAGCAGCTTAGAACGCCTCTACGAGCAGTACTTC. V usage is TRBV11-2 and J usage is TRBJ2-7; D is uncertain. Trimming pared 0 bases from V and 3 bases from J, leaving 6 bases between. CDR3 length: 13 residues. Per germline, CDR1 SGHAT and CDR2 FQNNGV.

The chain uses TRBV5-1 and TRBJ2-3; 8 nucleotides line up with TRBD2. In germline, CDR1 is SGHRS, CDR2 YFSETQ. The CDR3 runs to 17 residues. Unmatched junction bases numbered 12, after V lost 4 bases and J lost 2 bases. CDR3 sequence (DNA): TGCGCCAGCAGCCCCCCGACCGTAGCGGGGCACACAGATACGCAGTATTTT. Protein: CASSPPTVAGHTDTQYF.

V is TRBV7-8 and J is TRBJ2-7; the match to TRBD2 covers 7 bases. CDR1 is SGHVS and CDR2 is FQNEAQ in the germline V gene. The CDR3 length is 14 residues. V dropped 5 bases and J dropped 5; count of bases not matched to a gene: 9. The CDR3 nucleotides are TGTGCCAGCAGCGATGAACTAGCGATCGACGAGCAGTACTTC. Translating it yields CASSDELAIDEQYF. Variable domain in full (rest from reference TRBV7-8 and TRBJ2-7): GAGVSQSPRYKVAKRGQDVALRCDPISGHVSLFWYQQALGQGPEFLTYFQNEAQLDKSGLPSDRFFAERPEGSVSTLKIQRTQQEDSAVYLCASSDELAIDEQYFGPGTRLTVT.

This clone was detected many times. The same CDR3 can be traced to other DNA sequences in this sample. DNA for the CDR3: TGTGCCAGCAGTGACTCAGCGGGCTCCTACAATGAGCAGTTCTTC. Translation: CASSDSAGSYNEQFF. The V call is TRBV6-4, the J call TRBJ2-1; perhaps TRBD2 as D (6 bases). The ends were cut back, 0 bases at V and 0 bases at J, with 6 bases in the middle. CDR3 length equals 15 residues. Looked up from germline, CDR1 is MRHNA and CDR2 is SNTAGT.